These T cell receptor beta chains were read from a single sample in a study of cytomegalovirus exposure and HLA in healthy donors. TCRdb keeps only in-frame clones here, not all; method: immunoSEQ multiplex PCR. The data show 75,000 to 90,000 clones, around 73% seen once. The sample taken for sequencing was PBMCs. The receptors derive from a man in his fifties or sixties in good health and CMV-seronegative. Each CDR3 is given with its conserved first and last residue. The D gene is left open where the match is weak. Clone sizes are given selectively: once, few, many, or a class where the clone is expanded.

CDR3 DNA,CDR3 protein,D gene,J gene,clone size,V gene
TGTGCCAGCAGCTTGGGCTTATTCCGGCGGCGGGGGGAAGAGACCCAGTACTTC,CASSLGLFRRRGEETQYF,TRBD2,TRBJ2-5,.,TRBV5-4
TGTGCCAGCAGCGTAAGCCAGGGGCGGGCCACTGAAGCTTTCTTT,CASSVSQGRATEAFF,.,TRBJ1-1,.,TRBV9
TGTGCCAGCAGTTCCGGCGGCGGGACTGAAGCTTTCTTT,CASSSGGGTEAFF,.,TRBJ1-1,.,TRBV6-6
TGTGCCAGCAGTGCCTACGGGGTCACCCGCGGTGAAGCTTTCTTT,CASSAYGVTRGEAFF,.,TRBJ1-1,once,TRBV2
TGTGCCAGCAGCGCGGACAGGGGGAGTGAAGCTTTCTTT,CASSADRGSEAFF,TRBD1,TRBJ1-1,few,TRBV5-5
TGTGCCAGCAGTAGACTAGCGGGGGGGAATGAGCAGTTCTTC,CASSRLAGGNEQFF,TRBD2,TRBJ2-1,.,TRBV7-2
TGTGCCAGCAGTTATACAGGGGGCATTAATCAGCCCCAGCATTTT,CASSYTGGINQPQHF,TRBD1,TRBJ1-5,few,TRBV5-6
TGTGCCAGCAGCTTCCAAGGGAGGTTCACTGAAGCTTTCTTT,CASSFQGRFTEAFF,.,TRBJ1-1,few,TRBV5-6
TGTGCCACCAGCAGAGATAGATGGCGGGCCCAGTACTTC,CATSRDRWRAQYF,.,TRBJ2-5,.,TRBV15
TGTGCCAGCAGCCTACAAGAGACCCAGTACTTC,CASSLQETQYF,.,TRBJ2-5,.,TRBV2
TGCGCCAGCAGCTTGGTTGCCGCAGGCTCCTACGAGCAGTACTTC,CASSLVAAGSYEQYF,.,TRBJ2-7,.,TRBV5-1
TGTGCCAGCAGCTTAGTCCTCGCTGGGGCCAACGTCCTGACTTTC,CASSLVLAGANVLTF,.,TRBJ2-6,few,TRBV7-2